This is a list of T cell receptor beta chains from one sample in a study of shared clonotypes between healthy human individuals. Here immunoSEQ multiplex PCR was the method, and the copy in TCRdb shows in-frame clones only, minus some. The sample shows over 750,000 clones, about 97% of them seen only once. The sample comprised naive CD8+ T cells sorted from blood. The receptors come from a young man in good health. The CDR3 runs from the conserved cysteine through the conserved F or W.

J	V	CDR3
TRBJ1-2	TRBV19	CASSWTLPGDGYTF
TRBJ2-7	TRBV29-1	CSAESAEVELGQSSYEQYF
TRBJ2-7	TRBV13	CASSLGASGSYEQYF
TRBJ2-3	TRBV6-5	CASSYFGGSTDTQYF
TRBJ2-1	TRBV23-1	CASSSRFRSRFF
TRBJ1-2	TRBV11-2	CASSPPGTGIYGYTF
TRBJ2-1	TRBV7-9	CASSPPGTGDNEQFF
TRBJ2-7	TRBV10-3	CAIGGQNREQYF
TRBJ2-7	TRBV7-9	CASSPLARKGSYEQYF
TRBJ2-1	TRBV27	CASQTHGTGAYNEQFF
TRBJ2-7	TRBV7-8	CASIGTGEQYF
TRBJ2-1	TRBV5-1	CASSSRFGLAGGPFYNEQFF
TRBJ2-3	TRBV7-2	CASSPPTDTQYF
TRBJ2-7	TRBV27	CASSWAGGNEQYF
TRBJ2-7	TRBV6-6	CASKLIAGGRDEQYF
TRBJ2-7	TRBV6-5	CASSYYGSGSFYEQYF
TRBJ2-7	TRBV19	CASSTTGGGEQYF
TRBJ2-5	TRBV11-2	CASSLGSAGGESETQYF
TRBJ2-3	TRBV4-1	CASSQKPGQGATDTQYF
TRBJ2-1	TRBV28	CASSLREIHNEQFF
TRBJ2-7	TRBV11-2	CASSNAYYEQYF
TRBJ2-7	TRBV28	CASSWDRVSYEQYF
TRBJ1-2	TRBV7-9	CASSSRWDTEDGYTF
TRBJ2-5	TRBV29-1	CSVEDLDRGQETQYF
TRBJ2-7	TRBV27	CASSFSGGSYEQYF
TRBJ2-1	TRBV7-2	CASRLWGLADNEQFF
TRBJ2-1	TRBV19	CAKLSGRATYNEQFF
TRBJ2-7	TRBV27	CASSLSRTSYEQYF
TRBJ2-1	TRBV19	CASSIMLGAGEEQFF
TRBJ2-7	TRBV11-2	CASSFGTGSYEQYF
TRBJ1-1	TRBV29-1	CSVDFGGAGTEAFF
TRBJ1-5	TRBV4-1	CASSQVEGQPQHF
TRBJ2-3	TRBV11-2	CASSTIVTGRGTDTQYF
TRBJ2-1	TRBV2	CASRGEGIDEQFF
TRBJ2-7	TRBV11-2	CASSLVASAASYEQYF
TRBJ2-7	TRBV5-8	CASSPRSYEQYF
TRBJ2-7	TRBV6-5	CASSLSGISYEQYF
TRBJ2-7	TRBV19	CASSIAQGTYEQYF
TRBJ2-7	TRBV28	CASRGTASYEQYF